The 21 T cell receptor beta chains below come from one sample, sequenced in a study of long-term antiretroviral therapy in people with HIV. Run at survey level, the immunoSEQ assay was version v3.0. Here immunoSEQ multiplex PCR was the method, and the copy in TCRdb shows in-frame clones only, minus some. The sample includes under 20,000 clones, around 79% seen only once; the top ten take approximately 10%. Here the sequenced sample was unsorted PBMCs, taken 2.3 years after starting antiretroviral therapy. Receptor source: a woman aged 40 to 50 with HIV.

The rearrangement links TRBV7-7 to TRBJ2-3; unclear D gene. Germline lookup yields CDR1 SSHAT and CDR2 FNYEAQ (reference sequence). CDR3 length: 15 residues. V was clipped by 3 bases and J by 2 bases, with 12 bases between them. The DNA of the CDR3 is TGTGCCAGCAGCTTGTCCCCCGGATTCACAGATACGCAGTATTTT. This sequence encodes CASSLSPGFTDTQYF.

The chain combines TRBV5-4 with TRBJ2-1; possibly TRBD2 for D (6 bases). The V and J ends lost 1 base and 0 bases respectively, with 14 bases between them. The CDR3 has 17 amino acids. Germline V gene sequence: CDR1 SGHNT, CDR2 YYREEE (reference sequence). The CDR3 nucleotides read TGTGCCAGCAGCTTGAGGGGCGGGACCAGCTCCTACAATGAGCAGTTCTTC. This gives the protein CASSLRGGTSSYNEQFF.

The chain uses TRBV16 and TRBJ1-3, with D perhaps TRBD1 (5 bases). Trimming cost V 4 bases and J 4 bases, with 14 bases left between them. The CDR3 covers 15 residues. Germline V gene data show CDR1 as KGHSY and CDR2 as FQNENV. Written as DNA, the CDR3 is TGTGCCAGCAGCCCAACTACAGGCGCGGGAAACACCATATATTTT. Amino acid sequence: CASSPTTGAGNTIYF.

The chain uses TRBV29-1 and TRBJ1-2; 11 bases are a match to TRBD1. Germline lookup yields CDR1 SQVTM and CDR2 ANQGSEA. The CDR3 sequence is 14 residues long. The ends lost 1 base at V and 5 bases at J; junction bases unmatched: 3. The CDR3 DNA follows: TGCAGCGTTGAAGGGGGGACAGGGGGATATGGCTACACCTTC. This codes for CSVEGGTGGYGYTF.

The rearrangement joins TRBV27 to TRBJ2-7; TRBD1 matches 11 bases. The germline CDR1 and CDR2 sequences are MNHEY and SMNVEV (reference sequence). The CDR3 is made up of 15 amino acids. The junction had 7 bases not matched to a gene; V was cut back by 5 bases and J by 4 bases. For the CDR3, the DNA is TGTGCCAGCAGTCCGGGACAGGGGGTTGTATACGAGCAGTACTTC. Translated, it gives CASSPGQGVVYEQYF.

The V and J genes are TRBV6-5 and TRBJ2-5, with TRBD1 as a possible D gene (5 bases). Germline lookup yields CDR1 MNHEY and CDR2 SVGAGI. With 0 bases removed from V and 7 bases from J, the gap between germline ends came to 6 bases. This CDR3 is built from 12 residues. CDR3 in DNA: TGTGCCAGCAGTTACTCCCAGGGGACCCAGTACTTC. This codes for CASSYSQGTQYF.

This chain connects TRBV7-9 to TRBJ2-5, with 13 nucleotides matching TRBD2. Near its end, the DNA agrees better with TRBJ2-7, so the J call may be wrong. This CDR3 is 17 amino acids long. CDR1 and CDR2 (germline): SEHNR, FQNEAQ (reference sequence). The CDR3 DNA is TGTGCCAGCAGCTTACCGAGGAGGACTAGCGGGAGCTACGAGCAGTACTTC. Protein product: CASSLPRRTSGSYEQYF.

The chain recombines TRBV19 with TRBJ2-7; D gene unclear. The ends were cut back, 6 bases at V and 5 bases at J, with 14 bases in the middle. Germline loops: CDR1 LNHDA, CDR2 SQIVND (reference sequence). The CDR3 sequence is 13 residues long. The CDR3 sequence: CASRRIGTHEQYF. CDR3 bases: TGTGCCAGTAGAAGGATTGGAACCCACGAGCAGTACTTC.

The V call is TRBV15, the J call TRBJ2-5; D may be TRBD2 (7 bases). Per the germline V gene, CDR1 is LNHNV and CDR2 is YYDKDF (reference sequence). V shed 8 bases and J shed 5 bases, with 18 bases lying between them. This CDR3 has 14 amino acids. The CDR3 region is CATGGGLMMETQYF. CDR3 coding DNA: TGTGCCACCGGGGGGGGCCTGATGATGGAGACCCAGTACTTC.

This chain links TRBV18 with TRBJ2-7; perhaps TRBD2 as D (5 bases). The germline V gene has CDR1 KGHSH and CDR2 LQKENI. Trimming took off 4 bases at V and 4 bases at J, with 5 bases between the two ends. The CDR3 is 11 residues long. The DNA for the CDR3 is TGTGCCAGCTCACGAGGGTACGAGCAGTACTTC. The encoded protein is CASSRGYEQYF.

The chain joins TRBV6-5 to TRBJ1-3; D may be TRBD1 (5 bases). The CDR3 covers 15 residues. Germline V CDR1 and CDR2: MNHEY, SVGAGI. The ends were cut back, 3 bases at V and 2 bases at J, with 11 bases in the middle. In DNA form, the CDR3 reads TGTGCCAGCAGTTATTCGGACACACCTGGAAACACCATATATTTT. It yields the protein CASSYSDTPGNTIYF.

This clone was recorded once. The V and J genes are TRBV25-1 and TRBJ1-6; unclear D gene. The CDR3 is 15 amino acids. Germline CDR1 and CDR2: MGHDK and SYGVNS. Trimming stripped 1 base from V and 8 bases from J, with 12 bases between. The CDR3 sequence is CASSEFSGVYSPLHF. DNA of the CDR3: TGTGCCAGCAGTGAATTTTCCGGGGTATATTCACCCCTCCACTTT.

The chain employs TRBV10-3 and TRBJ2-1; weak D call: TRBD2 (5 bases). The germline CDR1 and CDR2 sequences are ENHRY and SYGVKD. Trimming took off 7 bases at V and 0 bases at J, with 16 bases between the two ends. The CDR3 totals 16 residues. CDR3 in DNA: TGTGCCATCACCGACCTGACGGGGAGCTCCTACAATGAGCAGTTCTTC. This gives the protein CAITDLTGSSYNEQFF.

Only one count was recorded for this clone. The CDR3 DNA follows: TGCGCCAGCAGCTTGGGGACCGCCCTCTATGGCTACACCTTC. This translates into CASSLGTALYGYTF. The genes are TRBV5-1 and TRBJ1-2; D is unclear. V gave up 0 bases and J gave up 4 bases, with 10 bases separating them. From germline, CDR1 is SGHRS and CDR2 YFSETQ. The CDR3 extends over 14 amino acids.

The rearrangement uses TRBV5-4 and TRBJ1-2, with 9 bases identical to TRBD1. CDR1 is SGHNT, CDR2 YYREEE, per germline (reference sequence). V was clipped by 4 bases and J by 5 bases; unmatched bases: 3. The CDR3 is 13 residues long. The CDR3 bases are TGTGCCAGCAGCCGGGACAGGGAGTATGGCTACACCTTC. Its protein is CASSRDREYGYTF.

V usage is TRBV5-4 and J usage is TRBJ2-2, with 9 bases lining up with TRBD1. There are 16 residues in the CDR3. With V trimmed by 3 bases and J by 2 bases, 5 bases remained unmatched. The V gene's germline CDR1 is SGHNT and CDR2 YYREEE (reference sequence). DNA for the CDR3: TGTGCCAGCAGCTCCTGGACAGGGGTCAACACCGGGGAGCTGTTTTTT. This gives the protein CASSSWTGVNTGELFF.

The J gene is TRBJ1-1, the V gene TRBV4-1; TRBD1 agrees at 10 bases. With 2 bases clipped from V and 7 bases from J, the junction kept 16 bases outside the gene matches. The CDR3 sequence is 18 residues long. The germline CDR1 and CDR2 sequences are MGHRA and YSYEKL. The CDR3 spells CASSQPAYRTGGVNEAFF. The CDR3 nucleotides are TGCGCCAGCAGCCAACCGGCCTATAGGACAGGGGGTGTAAATGAAGCTTTCTTT.

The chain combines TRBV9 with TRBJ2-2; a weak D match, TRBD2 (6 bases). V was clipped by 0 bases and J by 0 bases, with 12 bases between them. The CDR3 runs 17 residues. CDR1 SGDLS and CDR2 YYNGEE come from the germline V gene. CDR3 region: CASSVGRWGANTGELFF. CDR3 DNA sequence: TGTGCCAGCAGCGTAGGGAGGTGGGGGGCGAACACCGGGGAGCTGTTTTTT.

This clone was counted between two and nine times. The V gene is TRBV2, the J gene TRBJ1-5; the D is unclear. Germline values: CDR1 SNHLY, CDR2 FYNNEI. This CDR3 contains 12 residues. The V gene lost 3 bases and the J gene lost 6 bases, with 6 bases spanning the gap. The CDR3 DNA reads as TGTGCCAGCAGTGATCGTGGTCAGCCCCAGCATTTT. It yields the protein CASSDRGQPQHF.

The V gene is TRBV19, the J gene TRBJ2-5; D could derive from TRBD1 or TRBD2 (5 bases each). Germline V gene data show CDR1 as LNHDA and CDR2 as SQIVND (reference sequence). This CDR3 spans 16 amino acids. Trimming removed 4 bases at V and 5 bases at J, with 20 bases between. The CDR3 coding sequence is TGTGCCAGTAGTAGGGGAACCGGGACGCCAGGGGAGACCCAGTACTTC. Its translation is CASSRGTGTPGETQYF.

The DNA of the CDR3 is TGCGCCAGCAGCCCATCGACTAGCGGGAATAGGAATGAGCAGTTCTTC. It is translated as CASSPSTSGNRNEQFF. The chain uses TRBV5-1 and TRBJ2-1; TRBD2 matches 11 bases. Unmatched junction bases numbered 10, after V lost 4 bases and J lost 7 bases. Per the germline V gene, CDR1 is SGHRS and CDR2 is YFSETQ. This CDR3 comprises 16 residues. The variable domain in full, with the rest retrieved from reference TRBV5-1 and TRBJ2-1, is KAGVTQTPRYLIKTRGQQVTLSCSPISGHRSVSWYQQTPGQGLQFLFEYFSETQRNKGNFPGRFSGRQFSNSRSEMNVSTLELGDSALYLCASSPSTSGNRNEQFFGPGTRLTVL.